The T cell receptor (beta chain) under discussion was sequenced for a study of T cell responses to AZD1222 COVID-19 vaccine. Regarding the study as a whole: Donors were mostly white British, more females; clonal diversity possibly underestimated. Spike-specific TCR repertoires showed rising breadth and depth after two AZD1222 doses.

Germline V lookup: CDR1 LNHDA, CDR2 SQIVND (reference sequence). This CDR3 has 17 residues. V dropped 2 bases and J dropped 1; count of bases not matched to a gene: 8. TCRdb keeps only in-frame clones here, not all; method: immunoSEQ multiplex PCR. The data show 150,000 to 200,000 clones, more than 75% seen once. In regard to this clone: The antigen is undetermined.

This material consisted of peripheral blood, taken 28 days after the second AZD1222 dose. The gene calls are TRBV19 and TRBJ2-7, with 10 bases that match TRBD2. The receptor's source is an adult who received the AZD1222 COVID-19 vaccine. This CDR3 is CASSIRRGLADSYEQYF. The CDR3 DNA sequence: TGTGCCAGTAGTATAAGGCGCGGACTAGCGGATTCCTACGAGCAGTACTTC.